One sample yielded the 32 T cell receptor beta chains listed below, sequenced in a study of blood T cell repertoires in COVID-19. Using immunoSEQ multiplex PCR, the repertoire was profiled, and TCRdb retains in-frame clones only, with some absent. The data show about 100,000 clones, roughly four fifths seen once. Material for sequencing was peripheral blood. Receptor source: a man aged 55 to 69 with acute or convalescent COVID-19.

The CDR3 protein is CASSPPGTGVSEQYF. The CDR3 nucleotides read TGTGCCAGCAGCCCCCCGGGGACAGGGGTCTCCGAGCAGTACTTC. The V and J genes are TRBV7-2 and TRBJ2-7; 10 nucleotides agree with TRBD1. V was pared by 5 bases and J by 6 bases, with 10 bases of the junction left unmatched. CDR3 length: 15 amino acids. Germline V gene lookup returns CDR1 SGHTA and CDR2 FQGNSA.

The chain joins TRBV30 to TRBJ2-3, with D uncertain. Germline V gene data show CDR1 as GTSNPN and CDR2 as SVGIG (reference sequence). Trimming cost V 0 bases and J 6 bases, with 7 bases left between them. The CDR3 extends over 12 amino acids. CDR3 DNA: TGTGCCTGGAGTGTACTCGGGGATACGCAGTATTTT. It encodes CAWSVLGDTQYF.

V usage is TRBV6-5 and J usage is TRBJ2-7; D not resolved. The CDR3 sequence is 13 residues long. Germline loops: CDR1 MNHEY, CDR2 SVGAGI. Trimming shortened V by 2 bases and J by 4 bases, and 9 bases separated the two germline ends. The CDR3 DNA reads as TGTGCCAGCAGTTACGCTACCCCTTACGAGCAGTACTTC. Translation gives CASSYATPYEQYF.

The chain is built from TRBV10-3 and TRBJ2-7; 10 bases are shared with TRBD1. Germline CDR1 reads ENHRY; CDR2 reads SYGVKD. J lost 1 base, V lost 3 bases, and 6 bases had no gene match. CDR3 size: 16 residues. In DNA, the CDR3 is TGTGCCATCAGTGACCTAGGACAGGGGGTTTCCTACGAGCAGTACTTC. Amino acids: CAISDLGQGVSYEQYF.

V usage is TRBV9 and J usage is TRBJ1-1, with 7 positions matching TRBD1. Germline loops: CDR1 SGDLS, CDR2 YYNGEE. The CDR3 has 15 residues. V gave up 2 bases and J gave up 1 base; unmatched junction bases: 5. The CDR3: CASSVNSGGNTEAFF. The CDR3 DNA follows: TGTGCCAGCAGCGTTAATTCAGGGGGGAACACTGAAGCTTTCTTT.

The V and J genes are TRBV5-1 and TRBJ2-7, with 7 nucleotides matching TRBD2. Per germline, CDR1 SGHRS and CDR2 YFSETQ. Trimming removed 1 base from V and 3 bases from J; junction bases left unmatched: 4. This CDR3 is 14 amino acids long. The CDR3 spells CASSLSLANYEQYF. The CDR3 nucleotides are TGCGCCAGCAGCTTGTCACTAGCGAACTACGAGCAGTACTTC.

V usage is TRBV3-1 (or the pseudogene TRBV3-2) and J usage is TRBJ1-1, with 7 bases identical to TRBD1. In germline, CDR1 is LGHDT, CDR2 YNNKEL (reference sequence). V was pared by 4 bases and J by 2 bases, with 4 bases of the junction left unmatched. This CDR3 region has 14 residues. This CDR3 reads CASSRQGPNTEAFF. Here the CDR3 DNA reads TGTGCCAGCAGCCGACAGGGTCCTAACACTGAAGCTTTCTTT.

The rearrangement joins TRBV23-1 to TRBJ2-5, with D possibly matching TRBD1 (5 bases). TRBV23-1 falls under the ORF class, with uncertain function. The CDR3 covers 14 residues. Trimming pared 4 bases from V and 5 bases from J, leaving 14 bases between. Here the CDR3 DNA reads TGCGCCAGCAGTCCCAGGGAAGTAAGGGAGACCCAGTACTTC. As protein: CASSPREVRETQYF.

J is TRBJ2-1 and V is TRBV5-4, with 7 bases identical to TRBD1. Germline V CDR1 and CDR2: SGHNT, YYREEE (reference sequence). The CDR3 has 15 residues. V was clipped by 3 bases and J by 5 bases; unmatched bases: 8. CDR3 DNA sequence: TGTGCCAGCAGCTATCGACAGGGAATAAACAATGAGCAGTTCTTC. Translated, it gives CASSYRQGINNEQFF.

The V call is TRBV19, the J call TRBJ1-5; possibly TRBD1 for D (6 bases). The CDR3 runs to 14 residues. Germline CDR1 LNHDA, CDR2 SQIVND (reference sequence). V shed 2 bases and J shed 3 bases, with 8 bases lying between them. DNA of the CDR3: TGTGCCAGTAGTATACAGGGACACAATCAGCCCCAGCATTTT. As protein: CASSIQGHNQPQHF.

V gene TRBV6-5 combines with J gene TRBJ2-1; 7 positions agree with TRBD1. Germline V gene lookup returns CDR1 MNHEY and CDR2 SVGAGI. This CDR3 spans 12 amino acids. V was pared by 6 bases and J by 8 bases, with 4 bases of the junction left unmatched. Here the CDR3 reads CASRSQGDEQFF. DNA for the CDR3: TGTGCCAGCAGAAGTCAGGGGGATGAGCAGTTCTTC.

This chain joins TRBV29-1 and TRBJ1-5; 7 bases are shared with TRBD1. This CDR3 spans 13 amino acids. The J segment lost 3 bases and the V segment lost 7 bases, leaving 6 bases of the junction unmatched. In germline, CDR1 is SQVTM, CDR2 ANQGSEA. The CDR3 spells CSGTTGLNQPQHF. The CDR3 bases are TGCAGCGGTACGACAGGGCTCAATCAGCCCCAGCATTTT.

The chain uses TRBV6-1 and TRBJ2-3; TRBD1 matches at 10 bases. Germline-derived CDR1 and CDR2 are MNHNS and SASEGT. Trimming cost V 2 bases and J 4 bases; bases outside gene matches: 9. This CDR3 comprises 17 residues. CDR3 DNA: TGTGCCAGCAGTGAATCTGGGACAGGGGATACCGCAGATACGCAGTATTTT. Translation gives CASSESGTGDTADTQYF.

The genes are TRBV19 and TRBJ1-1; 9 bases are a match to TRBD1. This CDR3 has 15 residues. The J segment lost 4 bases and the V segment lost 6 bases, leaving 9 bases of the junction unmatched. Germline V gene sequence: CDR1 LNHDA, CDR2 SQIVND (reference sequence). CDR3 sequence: CASRTQGAESTEAFF. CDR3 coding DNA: TGTGCCAGTAGAACACAGGGGGCGGAGAGCACTGAAGCTTTCTTT.

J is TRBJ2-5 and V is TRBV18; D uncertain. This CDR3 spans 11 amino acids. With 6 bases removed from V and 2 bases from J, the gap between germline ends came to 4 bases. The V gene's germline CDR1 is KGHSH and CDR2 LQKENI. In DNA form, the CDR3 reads TGTGCCAGCTCCCATCAAGAGACCCAGTACTTC. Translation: CASSHQETQYF. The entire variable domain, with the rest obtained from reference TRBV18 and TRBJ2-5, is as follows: NAGVMQNPRHLVRRRGQEARLRCSPMKGHSHVYWYRQLPEEGLKFMVYLQKENIIDESGMPKERFSAEFPKEGPSILRIQQVVRGDSAAYFCASSHQETQYFGPGTRLLVL.

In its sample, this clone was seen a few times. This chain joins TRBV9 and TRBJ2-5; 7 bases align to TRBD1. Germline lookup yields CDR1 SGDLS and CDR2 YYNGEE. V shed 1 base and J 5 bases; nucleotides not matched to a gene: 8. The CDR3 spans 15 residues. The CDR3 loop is CASSVREGGAETQYF. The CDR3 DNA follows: TGTGCCAGCAGCGTAAGGGAAGGGGGCGCGGAGACCCAGTACTTC.

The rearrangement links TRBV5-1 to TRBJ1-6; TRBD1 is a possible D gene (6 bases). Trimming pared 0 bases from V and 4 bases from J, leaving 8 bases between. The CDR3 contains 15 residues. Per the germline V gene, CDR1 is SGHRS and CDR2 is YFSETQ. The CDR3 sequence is CASSLGGQYNSPLHF. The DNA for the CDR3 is TGCGCCAGCAGCTTGGGTGGACAGTATAATTCACCCCTCCACTTT.

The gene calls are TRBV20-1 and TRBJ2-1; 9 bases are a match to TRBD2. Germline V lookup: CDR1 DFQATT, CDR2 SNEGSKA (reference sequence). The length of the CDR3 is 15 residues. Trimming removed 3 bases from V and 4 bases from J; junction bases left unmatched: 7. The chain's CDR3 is CSASLLAGPYNEQFF. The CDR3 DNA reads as TGCAGTGCTAGTCTCCTAGCGGGACCTTACAATGAGCAGTTCTTC.

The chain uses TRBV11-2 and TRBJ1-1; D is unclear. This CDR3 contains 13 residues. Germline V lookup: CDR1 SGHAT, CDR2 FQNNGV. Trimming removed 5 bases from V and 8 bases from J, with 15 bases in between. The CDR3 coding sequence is TGTGCCAGCAGCCCCGATTCGAGGTGGGAAGCTTTCTTT. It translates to CASSPDSRWEAFF.

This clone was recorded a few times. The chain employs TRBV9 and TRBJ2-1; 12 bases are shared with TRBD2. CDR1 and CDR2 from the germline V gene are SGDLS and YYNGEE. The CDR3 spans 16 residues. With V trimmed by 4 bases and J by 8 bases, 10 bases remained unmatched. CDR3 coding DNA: TGTGCCAGCAGCCTGACTAGCGGGAGAAATGGCGATGAGCAGTTCTTC. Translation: CASSLTSGRNGDEQFF.

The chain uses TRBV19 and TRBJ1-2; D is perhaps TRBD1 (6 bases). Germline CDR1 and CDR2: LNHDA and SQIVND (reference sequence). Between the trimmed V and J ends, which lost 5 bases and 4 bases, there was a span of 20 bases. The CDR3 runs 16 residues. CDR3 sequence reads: CASSSQGTLPPYGYTF. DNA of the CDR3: TGTGCCAGTAGTTCACAGGGTACCCTGCCTCCCTATGGCTACACCTTC.

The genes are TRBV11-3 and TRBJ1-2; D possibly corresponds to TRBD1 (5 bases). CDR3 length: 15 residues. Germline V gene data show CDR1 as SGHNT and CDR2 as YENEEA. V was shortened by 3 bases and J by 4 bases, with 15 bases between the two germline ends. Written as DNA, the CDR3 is TGTGCCAGCAGCTTGGGAAGGGGATCCTTCTATGGCTACACCTTC. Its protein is CASSLGRGSFYGYTF.

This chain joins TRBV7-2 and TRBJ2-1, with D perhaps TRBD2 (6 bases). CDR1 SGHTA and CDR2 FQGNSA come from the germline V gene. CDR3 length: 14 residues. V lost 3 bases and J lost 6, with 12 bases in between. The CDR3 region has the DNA TGTGCCAGCAGCTTGGGGGGAGCAAGCAATGAGCAGTTCTTC. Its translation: CASSLGGASNEQFF. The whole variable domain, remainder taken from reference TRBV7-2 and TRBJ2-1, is GAGVSQSPSNKVTEKGKDVELRCDPISGHTALYWYRQSLGQGLEFLIYFQGNSAPDKSGLPSDRFSAERTGGSVSTLTIQRTQQEDSAVYLCASSLGGASNEQFFGPGTRLTVL.

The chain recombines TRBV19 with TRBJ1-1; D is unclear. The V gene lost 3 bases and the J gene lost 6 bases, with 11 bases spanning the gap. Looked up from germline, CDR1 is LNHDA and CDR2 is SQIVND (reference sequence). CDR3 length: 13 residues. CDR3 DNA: TGTGCCAGTAGTATTATGGAGGGTTCTGAAGCTTTCTTT. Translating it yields CASSIMEGSEAFF.

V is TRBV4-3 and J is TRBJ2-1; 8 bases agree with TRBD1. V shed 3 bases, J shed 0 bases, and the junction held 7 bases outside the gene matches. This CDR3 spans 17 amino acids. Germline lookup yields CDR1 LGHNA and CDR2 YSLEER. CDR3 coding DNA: TGCGCCAGCAGCCAGGGTCCCGGGACAGGCTCCTACAATGAGCAGTTCTTC. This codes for CASSQGPGTGSYNEQFF.

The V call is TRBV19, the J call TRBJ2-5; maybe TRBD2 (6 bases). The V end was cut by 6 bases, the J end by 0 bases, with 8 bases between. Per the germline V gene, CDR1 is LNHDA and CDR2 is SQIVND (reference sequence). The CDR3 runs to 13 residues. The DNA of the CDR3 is TGTGCCAGTAGCGGGAGACACCAAGAGACCCAGTACTTC. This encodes CASSGRHQETQYF. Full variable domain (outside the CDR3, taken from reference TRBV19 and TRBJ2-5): DGGITQSPKYLFRKEGQNVTLSCEQNLNHDAMYWYRQDPGQGLRLIYYSQIVNDFQKGDIAEGYSVSREKKESFPLTVTSAQKNPTAFYLCASSGRHQETQYFGPGTRLLVL.

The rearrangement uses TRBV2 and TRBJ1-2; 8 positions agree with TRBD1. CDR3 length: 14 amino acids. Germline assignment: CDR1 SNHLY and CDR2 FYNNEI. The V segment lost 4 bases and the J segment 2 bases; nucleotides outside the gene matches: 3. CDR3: CASSVQGANYGYTF. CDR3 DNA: TGTGCCAGCAGTGTGCAGGGGGCGAACTATGGCTACACCTTC.

The CDR3 sequence: CASSFGQGANTGELFF. DNA of the CDR3: TGTGCCAGCAGCTTCGGACAGGGGGCAAACACCGGGGAGCTGTTTTTT. The rearrangement uses TRBV11-1 and TRBJ2-2; 11 nucleotides match TRBD1. The CDR3 contains 16 residues. Germline CDR1 and CDR2: SGHAT and FQDESV (reference sequence). The trim removed 3 bases at V and 2 bases at J, leaving 2 bases unmatched.

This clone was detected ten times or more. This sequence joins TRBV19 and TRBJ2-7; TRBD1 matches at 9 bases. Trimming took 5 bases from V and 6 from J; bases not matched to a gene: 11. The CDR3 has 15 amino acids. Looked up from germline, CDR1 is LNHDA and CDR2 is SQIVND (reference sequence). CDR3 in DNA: TGTGCCAGTAGTGAGTTACGAGGACAGGGGAGCGAGCAGTACTTC. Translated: CASSELRGQGSEQYF.

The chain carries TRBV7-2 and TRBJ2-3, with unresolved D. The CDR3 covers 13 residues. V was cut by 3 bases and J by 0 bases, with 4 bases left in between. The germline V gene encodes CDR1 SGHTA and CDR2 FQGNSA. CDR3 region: CASSFISTDTQYF. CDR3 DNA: TGTGCCAGCAGCTTTATAAGCACAGATACGCAGTATTTT.

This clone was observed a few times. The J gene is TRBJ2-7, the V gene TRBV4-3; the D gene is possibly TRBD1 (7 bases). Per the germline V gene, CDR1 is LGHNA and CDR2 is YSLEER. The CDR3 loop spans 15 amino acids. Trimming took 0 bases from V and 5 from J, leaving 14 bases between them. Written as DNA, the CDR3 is TGCGCCAGCAGCCAAGATATCACAGGGGAGGACGAGCAGTACTTC. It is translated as CASSQDITGEDEQYF.

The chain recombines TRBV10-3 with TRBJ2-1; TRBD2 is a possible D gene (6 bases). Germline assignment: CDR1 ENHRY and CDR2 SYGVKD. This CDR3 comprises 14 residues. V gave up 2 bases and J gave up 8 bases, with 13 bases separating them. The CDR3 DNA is TGTGCCATCAGTGAGGGACCAGGAGGGCATGAGCAGTTCTTC. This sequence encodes CAISEGPGGHEQFF.